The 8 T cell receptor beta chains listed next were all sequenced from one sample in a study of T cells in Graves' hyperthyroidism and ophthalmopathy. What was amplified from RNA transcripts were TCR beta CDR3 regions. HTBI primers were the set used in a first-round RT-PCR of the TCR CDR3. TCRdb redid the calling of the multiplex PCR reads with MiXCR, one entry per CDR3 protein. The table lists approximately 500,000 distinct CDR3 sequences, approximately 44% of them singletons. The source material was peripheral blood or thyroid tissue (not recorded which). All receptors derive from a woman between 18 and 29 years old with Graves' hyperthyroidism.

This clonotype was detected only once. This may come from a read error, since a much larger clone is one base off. The CDR3 spells CASSQRTSGNTGELFF. The DNA for the CDR3 is TGTGCCAGCAGCCAACGTACTAGCGGGAACACCGGGGAGCTGTTTTTT. The chain uses TRBV7-8 and TRBJ2-2, with TRBD2 identical over 8 bases. V lost 5 bases and J lost 1; bases outside the gene matches: 6. There are 16 residues in the CDR3. Germline CDR1 and CDR2: SGHVS and FQNEAQ.

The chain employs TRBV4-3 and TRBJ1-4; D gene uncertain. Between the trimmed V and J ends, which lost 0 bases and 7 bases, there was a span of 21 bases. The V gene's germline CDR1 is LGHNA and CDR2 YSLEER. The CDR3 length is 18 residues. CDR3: CASSQEEAEFALGEKLFF. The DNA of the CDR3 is TGCGCCAGCAGCCAAGAGGAGGCCGAATTCGCGCTCGGTGAAAAACTGTTTTTT.

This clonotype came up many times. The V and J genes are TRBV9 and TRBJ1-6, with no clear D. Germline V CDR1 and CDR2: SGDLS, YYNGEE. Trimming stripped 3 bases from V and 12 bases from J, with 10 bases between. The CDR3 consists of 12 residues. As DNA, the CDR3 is TGTGCCAGCAGCGCCCTTCCCGGACCCCTCCACTTT. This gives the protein CASSALPGPLHF.

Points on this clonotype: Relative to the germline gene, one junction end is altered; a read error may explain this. The CDR3 sequence: CVTPCSGTGGETQYF. The CDR3 DNA is TGTGTCACCCCTTGTTCCGGGACAGGGGGAGAGACCCAGTACTTC. This chain links TRBV24-1 with TRBJ2-5; TRBD1 aligns across 11 bases. CDR3 length: 15 amino acids. Germline CDR1 is KGHDR and CDR2 is SFDVKD.

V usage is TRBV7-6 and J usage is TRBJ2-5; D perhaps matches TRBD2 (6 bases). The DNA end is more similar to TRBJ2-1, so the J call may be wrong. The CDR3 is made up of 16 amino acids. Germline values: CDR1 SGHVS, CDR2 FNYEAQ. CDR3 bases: TGTGCCAGCAGTACAATCACCGGGAGAGGGTACAATGAGCAGTTCTTC. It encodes CASSTITGRGYNEQFF.

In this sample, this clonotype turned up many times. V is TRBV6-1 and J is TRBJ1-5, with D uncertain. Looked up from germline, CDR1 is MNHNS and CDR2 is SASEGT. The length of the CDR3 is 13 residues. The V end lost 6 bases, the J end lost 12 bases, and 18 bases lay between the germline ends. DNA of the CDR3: TGTGCCAGCAGGGACCCCTCAACGGAGCACCAGCATTTT. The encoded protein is CASRDPSTEHQHF.

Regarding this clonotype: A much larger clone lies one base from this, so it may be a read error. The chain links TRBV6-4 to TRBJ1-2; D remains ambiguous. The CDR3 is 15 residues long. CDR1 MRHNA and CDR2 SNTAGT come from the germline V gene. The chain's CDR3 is CVSSENRLRRYGYTF. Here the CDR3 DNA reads TGTGTCAGCAGTGAAAACCGCCTTAGAAGGTATGGCTACACCTTC.

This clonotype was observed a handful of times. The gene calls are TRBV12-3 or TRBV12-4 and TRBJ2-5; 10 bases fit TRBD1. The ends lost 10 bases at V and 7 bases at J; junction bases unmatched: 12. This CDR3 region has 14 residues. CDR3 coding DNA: TGTGCCATCAACCCGGGACAGGGGCTTGGGACCCAGTACTTC. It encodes CAINPGQGLGTQYF.